The table lists the clone carrying this TCR beta chain with a few counts. The data stem from a study of blood T cell repertoires in COVID-19. Profiling relied on immunoSEQ multiplex PCR, and the TCRdb table lists in-frame clones only, not all of them. The sample shows 210,000 or so clones, about 87% of them seen only once. This CDR3 region has 16 residues. CDR1 SGHTA and CDR2 FQGNSA come from the germline V gene. V was trimmed by 0 bases and J by 0 bases, leaving 11 bases between them. Seattle patient enrollment occurred during active infection, with longitudinal follow-up thereafter. This clonotype was obtained from a man between 25 and 39 years old with COVID-19, enrolled during active disease. Sequencing was done on a sample of peripheral blood. The chain combines TRBV7-2 with TRBJ1-1, with D perhaps matching TRBD1 (5 bases). CDR3 residues: CASSLAAGRLNTEAFF. In DNA, the CDR3 is TGTGCCAGCAGCTTAGCGGCAGGGCGGTTGAACACTGAAGCTTTCTTT.